This is a list of T cell receptor beta chains from one sample in a study of CD8+ T cells in alopecia areata. Measured with immunoSEQ multiplex PCR; TCRdb has only the in-frame clones, and not every one. The data hold about 120,000 clones, with 50% to 55% observed a single time. Specimen: CD4+ T cells sorted from blood, collected at week 4, from a patient treated with tofacitinib. The receptors were gathered from a human donor with alopecia areata. Both conserved end residues are part of each CDR3. Fields, in order: V gene, D gene, CDR3 protein. D genes are given only for firm matches.

V gene: TRBV19; D gene: .; CDR3 protein: CASSQGRRTEAFF
V gene: TRBV11-2; D gene: .; CDR3 protein: CASSLRMGAIGNTIYF
V gene: TRBV30; D gene: TRBD2; CDR3 protein: CALELAGETQYF
V gene: TRBV29-1; D gene: .; CDR3 protein: CSVVWDTHTGELFF
V gene: TRBV29-1; D gene: TRBD2; CDR3 protein: CSVAGPVLAGSWAGELFF
V gene: TRBV29-1; D gene: .; CDR3 protein: CSVFTRLASEQYF
V gene: TRBV5-1; D gene: TRBD2; CDR3 protein: CASRTGTSGTYEQYF
V gene: TRBV5-6; D gene: TRBD1; CDR3 protein: CASSWTGRNTEAFF
V gene: TRBV9; D gene: TRBD1; CDR3 protein: CASSFGQGNYGYTF
V gene: TRBV2; D gene: .; CDR3 protein: CASEIGNYGYTF
V gene: TRBV10-3; D gene: TRBD2; CDR3 protein: CAISGRLAGSTDTQYF
V gene: TRBV25-1; D gene: TRBD2; CDR3 protein: CASSDGLAGAYEQYF
V gene: TRBV14; D gene: .; CDR3 protein: CASSQDLYGGPTDTQYF
V gene: TRBV4-1; D gene: TRBD1; CDR3 protein: CASSQGTGGYNEQFF
V gene: TRBV5-1; D gene: TRBD1; CDR3 protein: CASSLGQGEIHGYTF
V gene: TRBV29-1; D gene: .; CDR3 protein: CSVGGRANYGYTF
V gene: TRBV5-1; D gene: TRBD2; CDR3 protein: CASSQLAGTYNEQFF
V gene: TRBV29-1; D gene: .; CDR3 protein: CSVATDGADTQYF
V gene: TRBV30; D gene: .; CDR3 protein: CAWSNRDDQPQHF
V gene: TRBV2; D gene: TRBD1; CDR3 protein: CASSGDREGGYTF
V gene: TRBV30; D gene: .; CDR3 protein: CAWRSGLPYSYEQYF
V gene: TRBV5-1; D gene: .; CDR3 protein: CASSLSIGPEQFF
V gene: TRBV5-1; D gene: TRBD2; CDR3 protein: CASSSGREIYNEQFF
V gene: TRBV5-1; D gene: TRBD1; CDR3 protein: CASSPPGTGSRTQYF